Presented here are 18 T cell receptor beta chains from one specimen sequenced in a study of blood T cell repertoires in COVID-19. Data came from immunoSEQ multiplex PCR; TCRdb stores just in-frame clones and leaves some out. The sample records about 280,000 clones, approximately 90% being singletons. Material: PBMCs or T cells enriched from blood (not recorded which). Receptors originate from a woman in her thirties or forties who had recovered from COVID-19.

This clone was seen once. V and J are TRBV10-3 and TRBJ2-3, with a tentative D call TRBD2 (5 bases). The CDR3 runs 14 residues. Germline CDR1 reads ENHRY; CDR2 reads SYGVKD. V was cut by 2 bases and J by 0 bases, with 6 bases left in between. The CDR3 DNA reads as TGTGCCATCAGTGAGAGAGGGAGCACAGATACGCAGTATTTT. It codes for CAISERGSTDTQYF.

This chain connects TRBV5-4 to TRBJ2-7; 9 bases align to TRBD2. The CDR3 is 16 amino acids. From germline, CDR1 is SGHNT and CDR2 YYREEE (reference sequence). V was clipped by 0 bases and J by 6 bases; unmatched bases: 10. The chain's CDR3 is CASSLGPLVREGEQYF. DNA for the CDR3: TGTGCCAGCAGCTTGGGGCCCCTGGTGCGGGAGGGCGAGCAGTACTTC.

The rearrangement uses TRBV5-4 and TRBJ2-7; 7 nucleotides line up with TRBD2. CDR1 is SGHNT, CDR2 YYREEE, per germline (reference sequence). CDR3 length: 14 amino acids. V lost 3 bases and J lost 3; bases outside the gene matches: 6. CDR3 in DNA: TGTGCCAGCAGCTGGGGGGGGACTCGCTACGAGCAGTACTTC. Its protein product is CASSWGGTRYEQYF. Full variable domain (missing parts from reference TRBV5-4 and TRBJ2-7): ETGVTQSPTHLIKTRGQQVTLRCSSQSGHNTVSWYQQALGQGPQFIFQYYREEENGRGNFPPRFSGLQFPNYSSELNVNALELDDSALYLCASSWGGTRYEQYFGPGTRLTVT.

V usage is TRBV7-2 and J usage is TRBJ1-6, with 7 bases fitting TRBD1. Germline V CDR1 and CDR2: SGHTA, FQGNSA. The V and J ends lost 5 bases and 6 bases, in that order; junction bases with no gene match: 7. This CDR3 contains 15 residues. The CDR3 is CASSLQGIPNSPLHF. CDR3 in DNA: TGTGCCAGCAGCCTACAGGGGATTCCTAATTCACCCCTCCACTTT.

The J gene is TRBJ1-2, the V gene TRBV9; TRBD1 agrees at 8 bases. CDR3 size: 15 residues. Looked up from germline, CDR1 is SGDLS and CDR2 is YYNGEE. The V and J ends lost 4 bases and 4 bases, in that order; junction bases with no gene match: 9. The DNA for the CDR3 is TGTGCCAGCAGCTCGGGACAGGCTTTAACCTATGGCTACACCTTC. Protein: CASSSGQALTYGYTF.

The chain employs TRBV7-2 and TRBJ2-1, with D hard to call. The CDR3 consists of 15 residues. The germline V and J ends were trimmed by 0 bases and 0 bases, with 6 bases remaining between them. Germline CDR1 reads SGHTA; CDR2 reads FQGNSA. The chain's CDR3 is CASSLAPSSYNEQFF. The CDR3 DNA reads as TGTGCCAGCAGCTTAGCCCCGTCCTCCTACAATGAGCAGTTCTTC.

The V and J genes are TRBV30 and TRBJ2-7; D not certain. V lost 1 base, J lost 6 bases, and 10 bases lay in between. The germline gives CDR1 GTSNPN, CDR2 SVGIG (reference sequence). This CDR3 has 12 residues. The CDR3 sequence: CAWSGVRGEQYF. As DNA, the CDR3 is TGTGCCTGGAGTGGGGTGAGAGGCGAGCAGTACTTC. Variable domain in full (rest from reference TRBV30 and TRBJ2-7): SQTIHQWPATLVQPVGSPLSLECTVEGTSNPNLYWYRQAAGRGLQLLFYSVGIGQISSEVPQNLSASRPQDRQFILSSKKLLLSDSGFYLCAWSGVRGEQYFGPGTRLTVT.

The chain links TRBV9 to TRBJ2-5; TRBD2 matches at 8 bases. V lost 3 bases and J lost 5; bases outside the gene matches: 9. Germline CDR1 and CDR2: SGDLS and YYNGEE. The length of the CDR3 is 15 residues. Written as DNA, the CDR3 is TGTGCCAGCAGCGCGTCGACTAGCGCTCAGGAGACCCAGTACTTC. It yields the protein CASSASTSAQETQYF.

The DNA of the CDR3 is TGTGCCAGCTCACCACGCCAGGCAGATACGCAGTATTTT. It yields the protein CASSPRQADTQYF. The chain couples TRBV18 to TRBJ2-3; D is unresolved. The germline V gene encodes CDR1 KGHSH and CDR2 LQKENI. Trimming stripped 1 base from V and 4 bases from J, with 6 bases between. The CDR3 is 13 amino acids.

This sequence joins TRBV18 and TRBJ2-7; D is unresolved. Between the trimmed V and J ends, which lost 4 bases and 5 bases, there was a span of 18 bases. Germline V CDR1 and CDR2: KGHSH, LQKENI. This CDR3 comprises 15 residues. The chain's CDR3 is CASSLTQASYHEQYF. The DNA of the CDR3 is TGTGCCAGCTCACTGACGCAGGCCTCATACCACGAGCAGTACTTC.

The genes are TRBV28 and TRBJ2-7, with TRBD1 matching 7 bases. J gave up 0 bases and V 4 bases, and 6 bases lay outside the gene matches. The length of the CDR3 is 15 residues. Germline V lookup: CDR1 MDHEN, CDR2 SYDVKM. CDR3 nucleotide sequence: TGTGCCAGCAGTTCCTCCGGGACAGCCTCCTACGAGCAGTACTTC. Translating gives CASSSSGTASYEQYF.

A single count supports this clone. This chain uses TRBV10-1 with TRBJ2-1, with D possibly TRBD1 on 6 matching bases. This CDR3 has 12 amino acids. CDR1 WNHNN and CDR2 SYGVQD come from the germline V gene (reference sequence). V lost 10 bases to trimming and J lost 9 bases, with 16 bases between them. CDR3 nucleotide sequence: TGCGCCAACACCACAGGGTGTGCTGAGCAGTTCTTC. Amino acid sequence: CANTTGCAEQFF.

The rearrangement joins TRBV29-1 to TRBJ2-3; D is perhaps TRBD1 (6 bases). Germline-derived CDR1 and CDR2 are SQVTM and ANQGSEA. V was pared by 1 base and J by 2 bases, with 13 bases between. This CDR3 region has 15 residues. The DNA of the CDR3 is TGCAGCGTTGAAGGTGGTGAGGGGGTCACAGATACGCAGTATTTT. This gives the protein CSVEGGEGVTDTQYF.

V and J are TRBV18 and TRBJ2-7; weak D call: TRBD1 (5 bases). The length of the CDR3 is 13 residues. Trimming shortened V by 2 bases and J by 5 bases, and 10 bases separated the two germline ends. Germline CDR1 and CDR2: KGHSH and LQKENI. Here the CDR3 DNA reads TGTGCCAGCTCACCAGTCCGCAGGGACGAGCAGTACTTC. It encodes CASSPVRRDEQYF.

The chain employs TRBV30 and TRBJ2-1; 9 bases match TRBD2. Germline CDR1 GTSNPN, CDR2 SVGIG (reference sequence). V shed 3 bases and J 5 bases; nucleotides not matched to a gene: 8. The CDR3 runs 15 residues. The CDR3 DNA follows: TGTGCCTGGAGCCTAACGGGACTAGCTAACAATGAGCAGTTCTTC. Its translation: CAWSLTGLANNEQFF.

This clone occurred many times. The chain recombines TRBV5-1 with TRBJ2-7; no clear D gene. The CDR3 is 13 amino acids. Between the trimmed V and J ends, which lost 7 bases and 3 bases, there was a span of 14 bases. Germline loops: CDR1 SGHRS, CDR2 YFSETQ. CDR3 amino acids: CASRLSLGYEQYF. In nucleotides, the CDR3 is TGCGCCAGCCGGCTCTCCCTAGGCTACGAGCAGTACTTC.

The V call is TRBV28, the J call TRBJ1-4, with D possibly TRBD1 on 6 matching bases. CDR1 and CDR2 (germline): MDHEN, SYDVKM. The CDR3 covers 12 residues. V lost 8 bases and J 8 bases, leaving 12 bases between the germline ends. The CDR3 sequence: CASLGALEKLFF. CDR3 in DNA: TGTGCCAGCTTGGGGGCGTTAGAAAAACTGTTTTTT.

This clone was seen just once. This chain joins TRBV19 and TRBJ1-1; D unresolved. Trimming shortened V by 3 bases and J by 0 bases, and 17 bases separated the two germline ends. Germline CDR1 is LNHDA and CDR2 is SQIVND (reference sequence). CDR3 length: 17 residues. The CDR3 region has the DNA TGTGCCAGTAGTATGTCCCGAACGGGAAGCCTGAACACTGAAGCTTTCTTT. The encoded protein is CASSMSRTGSLNTEAFF. Combining the CDR3 with reference TRBV19 and TRBJ1-1 gives the whole variable domain DGGITQSPKYLFRKEGQNVTLSCEQNLNHDAMYWYRQDPGQGLRLIYYSQIVNDFQKGDIAEGYSVSREKKESFPLTVTSAQKNPTAFYLCASSMSRTGSLNTEAFFGQGTRLTVV.